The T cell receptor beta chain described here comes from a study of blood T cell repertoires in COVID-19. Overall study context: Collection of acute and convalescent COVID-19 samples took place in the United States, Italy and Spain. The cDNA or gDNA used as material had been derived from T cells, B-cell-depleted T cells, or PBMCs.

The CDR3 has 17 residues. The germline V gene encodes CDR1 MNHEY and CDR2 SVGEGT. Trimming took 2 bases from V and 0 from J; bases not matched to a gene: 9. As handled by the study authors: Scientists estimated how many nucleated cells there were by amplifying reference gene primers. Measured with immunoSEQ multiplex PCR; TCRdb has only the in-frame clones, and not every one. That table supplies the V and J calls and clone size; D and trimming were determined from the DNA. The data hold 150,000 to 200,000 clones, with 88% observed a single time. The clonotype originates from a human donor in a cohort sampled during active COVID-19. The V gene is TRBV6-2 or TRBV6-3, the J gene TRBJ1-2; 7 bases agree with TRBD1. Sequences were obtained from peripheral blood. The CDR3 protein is CASSYGTVVRSNYGYTF. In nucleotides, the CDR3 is TGTGCCAGCAGTTACGGGACAGTCGTTCGCTCTAACTATGGCTACACCTTC.